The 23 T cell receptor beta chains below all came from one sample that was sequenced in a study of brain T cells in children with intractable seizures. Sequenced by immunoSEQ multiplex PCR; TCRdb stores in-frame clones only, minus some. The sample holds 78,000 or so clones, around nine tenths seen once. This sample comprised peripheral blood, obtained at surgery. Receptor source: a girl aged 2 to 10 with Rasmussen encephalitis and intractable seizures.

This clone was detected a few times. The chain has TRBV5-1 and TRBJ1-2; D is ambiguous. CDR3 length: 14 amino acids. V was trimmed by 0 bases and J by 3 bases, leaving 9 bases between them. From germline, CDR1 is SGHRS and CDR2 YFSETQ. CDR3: CASSLDRTYYGYTF. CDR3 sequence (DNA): TGCGCCAGCAGCTTGGACAGAACCTACTATGGCTACACCTTC.

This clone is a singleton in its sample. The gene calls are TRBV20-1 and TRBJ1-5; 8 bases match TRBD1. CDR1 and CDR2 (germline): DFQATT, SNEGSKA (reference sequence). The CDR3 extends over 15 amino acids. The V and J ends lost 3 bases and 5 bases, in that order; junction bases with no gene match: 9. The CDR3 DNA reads TGCAGTGCTAGTTTAACAACAGGGGGATATCAGCCCCAGCATTTT. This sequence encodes CSASLTTGGYQPQHF.

The CDR3 bases are TGTGCCAGCAGACGGGACCTCCTCATAGGCTACACCTTC. Translating it yields CASRRDLLIGYTF. The chain employs TRBV13 and TRBJ1-2, with TRBD1 as a possible D gene (5 bases). CDR1 and CDR2 from the germline V gene are PRHDT and FYEKMQ (reference sequence). The CDR3 contains 13 residues. The V end was cut by 6 bases, the J end by 8 bases, with 16 bases between.

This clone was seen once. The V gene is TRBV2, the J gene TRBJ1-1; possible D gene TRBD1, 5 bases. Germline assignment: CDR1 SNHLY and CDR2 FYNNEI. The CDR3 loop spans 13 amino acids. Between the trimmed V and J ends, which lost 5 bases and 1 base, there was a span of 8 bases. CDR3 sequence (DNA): TGTGCCAGCAGTAATGGGGGGAACACTGAAGCTTTCTTT. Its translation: CASSNGGNTEAFF.

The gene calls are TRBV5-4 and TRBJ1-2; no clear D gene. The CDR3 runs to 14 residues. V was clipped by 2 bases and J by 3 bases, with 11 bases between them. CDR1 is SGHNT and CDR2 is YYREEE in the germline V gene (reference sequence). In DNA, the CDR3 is TGTGCCAGCAGCTTCCGACATGTCTACTATGGCTACACCTTC. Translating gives CASSFRHVYYGYTF.

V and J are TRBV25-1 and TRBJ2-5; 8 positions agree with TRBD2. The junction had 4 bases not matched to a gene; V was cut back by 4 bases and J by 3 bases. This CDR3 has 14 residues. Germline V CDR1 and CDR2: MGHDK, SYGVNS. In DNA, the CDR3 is TGTGCCAGCAGTGCAGCGGGAGTAAAAGAGACCCAGTACTTC. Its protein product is CASSAAGVKETQYF.

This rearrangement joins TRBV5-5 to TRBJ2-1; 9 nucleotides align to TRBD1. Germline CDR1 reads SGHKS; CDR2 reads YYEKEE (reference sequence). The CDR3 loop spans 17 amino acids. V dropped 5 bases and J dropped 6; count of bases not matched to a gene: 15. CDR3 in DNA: TGTGCCAGCAGTCCGCGACCCGGGACAGGGCTTATCAATGAGCAGTTCTTC. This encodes CASSPRPGTGLINEQFF.

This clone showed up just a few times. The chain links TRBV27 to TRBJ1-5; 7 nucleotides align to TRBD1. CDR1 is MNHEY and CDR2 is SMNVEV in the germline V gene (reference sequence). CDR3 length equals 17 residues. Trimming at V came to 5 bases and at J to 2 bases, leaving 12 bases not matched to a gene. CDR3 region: CASSLRQGTLRNQPQHF. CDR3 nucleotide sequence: TGTGCCAGCAGTCTCCGACAGGGAACATTGCGCAATCAGCCCCAGCATTTT.

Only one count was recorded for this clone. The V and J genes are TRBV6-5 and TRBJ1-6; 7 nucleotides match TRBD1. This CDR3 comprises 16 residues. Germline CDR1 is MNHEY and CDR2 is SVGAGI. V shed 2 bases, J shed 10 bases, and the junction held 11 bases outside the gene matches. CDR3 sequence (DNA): TGTGCCAGCAGTTACCCCTCGACAGGGATCGGATCACCCCTCCACTTT. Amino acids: CASSYPSTGIGSPLHF.

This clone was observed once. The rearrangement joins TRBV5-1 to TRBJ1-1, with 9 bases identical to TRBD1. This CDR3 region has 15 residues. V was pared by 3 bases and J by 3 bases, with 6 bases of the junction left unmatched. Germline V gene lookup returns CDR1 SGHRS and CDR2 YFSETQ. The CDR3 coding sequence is TGCGCCAGCAGCTCCGGGACAGGGTTCGACACTGAAGCTTTCTTT. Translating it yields CASSSGTGFDTEAFF.

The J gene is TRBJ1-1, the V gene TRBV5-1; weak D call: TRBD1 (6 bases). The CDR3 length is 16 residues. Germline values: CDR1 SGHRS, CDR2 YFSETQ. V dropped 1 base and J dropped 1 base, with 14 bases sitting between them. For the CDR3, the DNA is TGCGCCAGCAGCTTGTGGTCAGGGGTTCGGAACACTGAAGCTTTCTTT. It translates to CASSLWSGVRNTEAFF.

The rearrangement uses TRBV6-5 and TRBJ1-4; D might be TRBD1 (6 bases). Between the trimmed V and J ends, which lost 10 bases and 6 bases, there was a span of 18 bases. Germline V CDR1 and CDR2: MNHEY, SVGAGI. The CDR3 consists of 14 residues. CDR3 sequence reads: CATRYQGTYEKLFF. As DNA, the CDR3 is TGTGCCACCCGATATCAGGGGACATATGAAAAACTGTTTTTT.

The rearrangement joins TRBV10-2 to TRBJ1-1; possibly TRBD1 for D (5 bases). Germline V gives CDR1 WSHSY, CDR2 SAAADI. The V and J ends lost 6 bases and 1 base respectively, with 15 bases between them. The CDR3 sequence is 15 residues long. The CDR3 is CASRGDETGNTEAFF. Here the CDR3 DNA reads TGCGCCAGCAGGGGAGATGAAACAGGGAACACTGAAGCTTTCTTT.

The CDR3 spells CASSRDRVDYGYTF. CDR3 sequence (DNA): TGTGCCAGCAGCCGGGACAGGGTGGACTATGGCTACACCTTC. The chain uses TRBV6-5 and TRBJ1-2; 9 nucleotides line up with TRBD1. The CDR3 runs 14 residues. Germline V gene lookup returns CDR1 MNHEY and CDR2 SVGAGI. V was pared by 6 bases and J by 3 bases, with 5 bases of the junction left unmatched.

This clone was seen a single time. DNA of the CDR3: TGTGCCAGCAGCCCAATTACCGGGTCCCCTAACAATGAGCAGTTCTTC. Translating it yields CASSPITGSPNNEQFF. The V call is TRBV3-1 (or the pseudogene TRBV3-2), the J call TRBJ2-1, with no clear D. The CDR3 covers 16 residues. The germline V gene encodes CDR1 LGHDT and CDR2 YNNKEL (reference sequence). Trimming shortened V by 4 bases and J by 5 bases, and 18 bases separated the two germline ends.

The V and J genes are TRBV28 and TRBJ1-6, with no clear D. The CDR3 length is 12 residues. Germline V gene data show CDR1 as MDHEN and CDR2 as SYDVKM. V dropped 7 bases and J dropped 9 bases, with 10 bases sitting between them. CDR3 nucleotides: TGTGCCAGCACCCCTGGCCTTTCACCCCTCCACTTT. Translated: CASTPGLSPLHF. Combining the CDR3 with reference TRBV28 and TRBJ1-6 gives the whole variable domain DVKVTQSSRYLVKRTGEKVFLECVQDMDHENMFWYRQDPGLGLRLIYFSYDVKMKEKGDIPEGYSVSREKKERFSLILESASTNQTSMYLCASTPGLSPLHFGNGTRLTVT.

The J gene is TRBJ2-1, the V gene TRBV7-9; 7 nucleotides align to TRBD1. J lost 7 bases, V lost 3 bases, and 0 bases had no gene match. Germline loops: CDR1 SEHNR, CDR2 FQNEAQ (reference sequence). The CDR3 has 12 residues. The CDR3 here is CASSLTGNEQFF. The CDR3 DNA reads TGTGCCAGCAGCTTGACAGGGAATGAGCAGTTCTTC.

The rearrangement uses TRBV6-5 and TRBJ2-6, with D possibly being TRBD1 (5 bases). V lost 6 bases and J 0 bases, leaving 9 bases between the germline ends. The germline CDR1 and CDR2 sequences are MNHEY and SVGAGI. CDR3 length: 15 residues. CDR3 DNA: TGTGCCAGCAGAGGGGCCTCCTCTGGGGCCAACGTCCTGACTTTC. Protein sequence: CASRGASSGANVLTF.

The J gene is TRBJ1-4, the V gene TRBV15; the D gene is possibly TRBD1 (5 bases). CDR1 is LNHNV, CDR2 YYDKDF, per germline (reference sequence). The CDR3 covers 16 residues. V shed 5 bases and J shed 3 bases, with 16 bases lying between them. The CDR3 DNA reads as TGTGCCACCAGCGGCACCCCTGGGGCTGCTAATGAAAAACTGTTTTTT. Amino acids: CATSGTPGAANEKLFF.

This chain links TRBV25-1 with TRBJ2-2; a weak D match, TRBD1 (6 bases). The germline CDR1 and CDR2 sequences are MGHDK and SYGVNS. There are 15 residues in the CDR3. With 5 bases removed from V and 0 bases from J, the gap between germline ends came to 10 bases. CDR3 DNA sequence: TGTGCCAGCAGTTCCCGGGACACGAACACCGGGGAGCTGTTTTTT. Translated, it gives CASSSRDTNTGELFF. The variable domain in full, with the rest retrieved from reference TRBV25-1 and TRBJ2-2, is EADIYQTPRYLVIGTGKKITLECSQTMGHDKMYWYQQDPGMELHLIHYSYGVNSTEKGDLSSESTVSRIRTEHFPLTLESARPSHTSQYLCASSSRDTNTGELFFGEGSRLTVL.

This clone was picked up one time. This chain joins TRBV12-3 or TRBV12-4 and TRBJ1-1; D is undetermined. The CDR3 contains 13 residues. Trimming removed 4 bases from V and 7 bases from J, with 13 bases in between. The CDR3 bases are TGTGCCAGCAGTTCGGCGGCGTTCGGTGAAGCTTTCTTT. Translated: CASSSAAFGEAFF.

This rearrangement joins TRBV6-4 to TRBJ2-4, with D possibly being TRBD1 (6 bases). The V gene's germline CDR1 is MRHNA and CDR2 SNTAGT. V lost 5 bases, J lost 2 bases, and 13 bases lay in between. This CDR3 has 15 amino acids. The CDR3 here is CASSPQRGTKNIQYF. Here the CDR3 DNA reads TGTGCCAGCAGTCCTCAAAGGGGGACCAAAAACATTCAGTACTTC.

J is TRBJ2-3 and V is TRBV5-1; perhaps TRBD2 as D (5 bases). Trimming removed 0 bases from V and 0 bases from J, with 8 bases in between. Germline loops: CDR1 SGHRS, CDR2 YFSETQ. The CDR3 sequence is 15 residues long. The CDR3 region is CASSLEGVSTDTQYF. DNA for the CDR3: TGCGCCAGCAGCTTGGAGGGAGTTAGCACAGATACGCAGTATTTT.